Below are 24 T cell receptor beta chains sequenced from a single sample in a study of cytomegalovirus exposure and HLA in healthy donors. A multiplex PCR was run with 60 Vbeta primers and 13 Jbeta primers. Sequencing used immunoSEQ multiplex PCR; TCRdb keeps in-frame clones, though not all of them. The sample includes around 200,000 clones, 60% to 85% of them seen just once. The specimen sequenced was PBMCs. The origin of the receptors is a man aged 35-49 years in good health and CMV-seronegative.

The chain recombines TRBV7-9 with TRBJ1-4; 7 nucleotides match TRBD1. Trimming took 5 bases from V and 7 from J; bases not matched to a gene: 4. The CDR3 is 13 residues long. Germline V CDR1 and CDR2: SEHNR, FQNEAQ (reference sequence). The CDR3: CASSTRTGEKLFF. Here the CDR3 DNA reads TGTGCCAGCAGCACCCGGACAGGTGAAAAACTGTTTTTT.

This chain uses TRBV13 with TRBJ2-5, with TRBD2 matching 14 bases. The CDR3 consists of 16 residues. Unmatched junction bases numbered 7, after V lost 5 bases and J lost 5 bases. Germline CDR1 and CDR2: PRHDT and FYEKMQ (reference sequence). CDR3 DNA sequence: TGTGCCAGCAGCATTCGGGGACTAGCGGGGGAGGAGACCCAGTACTTC. Protein product: CASSIRGLAGEETQYF.

V usage is TRBV10-1 and J usage is TRBJ2-1; the match to TRBD2 covers 9 bases. V lost 6 bases, J lost 2 bases, and 2 bases stayed unmatched. CDR1 is WNHNN, CDR2 SYGVQD, per germline (reference sequence). The CDR3 runs to 14 residues. This CDR3 reads CASRLAGAYNEQFF. Written as DNA, the CDR3 is TGCGCCAGCAGGTTAGCGGGAGCCTACAATGAGCAGTTCTTC.

The V gene is TRBV7-8, the J gene TRBJ2-7, with a tentative D call TRBD1 (6 bases). The CDR3 length is 16 residues. The germline V gene has CDR1 SGHVS and CDR2 FQNEAQ. The V and J ends lost 1 base and 0 bases respectively, with 13 bases between them. The CDR3, as DNA: TGTGCCAGCAGCTTAGGAGGGGACATGCTCTCCTACGAGCAGTACTTC. Protein: CASSLGGDMLSYEQYF.

This clone has only one observation. The chain has TRBV15 and TRBJ1-4; tentative D call: TRBD1 (5 bases). Germline CDR1 and CDR2: LNHNV and YYDKDF (reference sequence). V was trimmed by 0 bases and J by 5 bases, leaving 16 bases between them. The length of the CDR3 is 17 residues. The CDR3 DNA reads TGTGCCACCAGCAGAGATGCCGGGCCGGGGGGAAATGAAAAACTGTTTTTT. Protein product: CATSRDAGPGGNEKLFF.

This clone was seen once. This chain uses TRBV5-4 with TRBJ2-3, with D possibly matching TRBD1 (5 bases). V dropped 0 bases and J dropped 3 bases, with 11 bases sitting between them. Germline V gene data show CDR1 as SGHNT and CDR2 as YYREEE (reference sequence). CDR3 length: 15 amino acids. CDR3 amino acids: CASSLGLGQTDTQYF. CDR3 nucleotide sequence: TGTGCCAGCAGCTTGGGACTGGGGCAGACAGATACGCAGTATTTT. Full variable domain (remainder filled in from reference TRBV5-4 and TRBJ2-3): ETGVTQSPTHLIKTRGQQVTLRCSSQSGHNTVSWYQQALGQGPQFIFQYYREEENGRGNFPPRFSGLQFPNYSSELNVNALELDDSALYLCASSLGLGQTDTQYFGPGTRLTVL.

The chain employs TRBV27 and TRBJ2-5; D is unclear. V was clipped by 1 base and J by 1 base, with 13 bases between them. CDR1 MNHEY and CDR2 SMNVEV come from the germline V gene (reference sequence). This CDR3 spans 16 amino acids. CDR3 DNA: TGTGCCAGCAGTTTATTAGGAGTAGGCCTCCAAGAGACCCAGTACTTC. Encoded protein: CASSLLGVGLQETQYF.

The chain recombines TRBV5-4 with TRBJ2-3, with 15 nucleotides matching TRBD2. Looked up from germline, CDR1 is SGHNT and CDR2 is YYREEE (reference sequence). Unmatched junction bases numbered 5, after V lost 4 bases and J lost 2 bases. The CDR3 has 17 amino acids. The CDR3 bases are TGTGCCAGCAGCCCGGGACTAGCGGGGGGCCTCACAGATACGCAGTATTTT. Protein sequence: CASSPGLAGGLTDTQYF.

This clone was seen just once. The chain uses TRBV28 and TRBJ1-3; tentative D call: TRBD1 (5 bases). V was trimmed by 3 bases and J by 0 bases, leaving 9 bases between them. The CDR3 has 15 amino acids. CDR1 is MDHEN and CDR2 is SYDVKM in the germline V gene. CDR3 in DNA: TGTGCCAGCAGTTTGGGGCAGAGCTCTGGAAACACCATATATTTT. Translated, it gives CASSLGQSSGNTIYF.

This rearrangement joins TRBV29-1 to TRBJ2-5, with 7 nucleotides matching TRBD2. The CDR3 length is 12 residues. Per germline, CDR1 SQVTM and CDR2 ANQGSEA. V gave up 4 bases and J gave up 5 bases; unmatched junction bases: 4. The CDR3 nucleotides read TGCAGCGTTGGGGGGAGGGTGGAGACCCAGTACTTC. Translated, it gives CSVGGRVETQYF.

V is TRBV7-6 and J is TRBJ2-7; 10 bases line up with TRBD1. V dropped 3 bases and J dropped 4; count of bases not matched to a gene: 6. CDR1 and CDR2 from the germline V gene are SGHVS and FNYEAQ. The CDR3 loop spans 15 amino acids. The CDR3 DNA reads as TGTGCCAGCAGCTTGGGGACAGGGGTAGTGTACGAGCAGTACTTC. This gives the protein CASSLGTGVVYEQYF.

The rearrangement uses TRBV28 and TRBJ1-4; 7 bases are a match to TRBD1. J was trimmed by 0 bases and V by 5 bases; bases with no gene match: 3. The CDR3 loop spans 15 amino acids. The germline V gene encodes CDR1 MDHEN and CDR2 SYDVKM. The CDR3 coding sequence is TGTGCCAGCAGTGCCGGGACAGCAACTAATGAAAAACTGTTTTTT. This encodes CASSAGTATNEKLFF.

This clone was detected only once. V usage is TRBV2 and J usage is TRBJ2-7; TRBD2 matches 11 bases. With V trimmed by 1 base and J by 0 bases, 2 bases remained unmatched. Germline values: CDR1 SNHLY, CDR2 FYNNEI. The CDR3 consists of 16 residues. The chain's CDR3 is CASSEGLAGHSYEQYF. CDR3 coding DNA: TGTGCCAGCAGTGAAGGACTAGCGGGGCACTCCTACGAGCAGTACTTC. The full variable domain, completed using reference TRBV2 and TRBJ2-7, is EPEVTQTPSHQVTQMGQEVILRCVPISNHLYFYWYRQILGQKVEFLVSFYNNEISEKSEIFDDQFSVERPDGSNFTLKIRSTKLEDSAMYFCASSEGLAGHSYEQYFGPGTRLTVT.

V gene TRBV2 combines with J gene TRBJ1-5, with D hard to call. The V and J ends lost 4 bases and 6 bases respectively, with 16 bases between them. Germline lookup yields CDR1 SNHLY and CDR2 FYNNEI. The CDR3 has 15 residues. The DNA for the CDR3 is TGTGCCAGCAGTGTGGGCCAGTCCAGAAGTCAGCCCCAGCATTTT. Its translation is CASSVGQSRSQPQHF.

The genes are TRBV5-1 and TRBJ1-1, with D perhaps matching TRBD1 (5 bases). CDR1 SGHRS and CDR2 YFSETQ come from the germline V gene. This CDR3 spans 15 amino acids. V was shortened by 6 bases and J by 3 bases, with 18 bases between the two germline ends. The CDR3 region is CASNPGHGGDTEAFF. In DNA, the CDR3 is TGCGCCAGCAACCCAGGACACGGTGGGGACACTGAAGCTTTCTTT.

The chain carries TRBV5-1 and TRBJ2-7; a weak D match, TRBD2 (5 bases). Germline loops: CDR1 SGHRS, CDR2 YFSETQ. The germline V and J ends were trimmed by 4 bases and 0 bases, with 11 bases remaining between them. CDR3 length: 14 residues. CDR3 DNA sequence: TGCGCCAGCAGCGAGGGATTCGGCTCCTACGAGCAGTACTTC. This gives the protein CASSEGFGSYEQYF.

In its sample, this clone was seen a few times. As DNA, the CDR3 is TGTGCCAGCAGTGAACCCCTAATAAATACGCAGTATTTT. Translation: CASSEPLINTQYF. This chain joins TRBV25-1 and TRBJ2-3; D is unresolved. This CDR3 contains 13 residues. CDR1 is MGHDK and CDR2 is SYGVNS in the germline V gene. V was shortened by 2 bases and J by 7 bases, with 10 bases between the two germline ends.

This chain uses TRBV4-2 with TRBJ1-1; D possibly corresponds to TRBD1 (6 bases). Germline-derived CDR1 and CDR2 are LGHNA and YNFKEQ. This CDR3 has 16 residues. The V end lost 4 bases, the J end lost 2 bases, and 17 bases lay between the germline ends. The CDR3 protein is CASSRQGGTQNTEAFF. CDR3 nucleotides: TGTGCCAGCAGCCGCCAGGGTGGGACACAAAACACTGAAGCTTTCTTT.

The chain has TRBV4-1 and TRBJ2-5; 11 bases map to TRBD1. The V segment lost 8 bases and the J segment 3 bases; nucleotides outside the gene matches: 8. Germline V lookup: CDR1 MGHRA, CDR2 YSYEKL. The CDR3 is made up of 15 amino acids. The CDR3 region is CASGKDRGLEETQYF. The CDR3 nucleotides read TGCGCCAGCGGGAAGGACAGGGGGCTAGAAGAGACCCAGTACTTC.

The sample holds a few counts of this clone. The J gene is TRBJ1-2, the V gene TRBV11-2; D gene unclear. The CDR3 is made up of 13 amino acids. Trimming pared 5 bases from V and 4 bases from J, leaving 11 bases between. Germline-derived CDR1 and CDR2 are SGHAT and FQNNGV. CDR3 sequence (DNA): TGTGCCAGCAGCGCTGGCGGCCGCTATGGCTACACCTTC. This codes for CASSAGGRYGYTF.

The chain has TRBV7-2 and TRBJ2-1; 11 nucleotides match TRBD2. CDR1 is SGHTA and CDR2 is FQGNSA in the germline V gene. There are 16 residues in the CDR3. V was clipped by 5 bases and J by 8 bases; unmatched bases: 11. The CDR3 coding sequence is TGTGCCAGCAGCCCCTCTAGCGGGAGGTCTTTCCATGAGCAGTTCTTC. Translation gives CASSPSSGRSFHEQFF.

This clone was seen a few times. The genes are TRBV6-5 and TRBJ2-7; 7 bases map to TRBD2. J gave up 4 bases and V 8 bases, and 11 bases lay outside the gene matches. CDR1 and CDR2 (germline): MNHEY, SVGAGI. This CDR3 has 14 amino acids. The CDR3 sequence: CASWAGGSYYEQYF. The CDR3 DNA follows: TGTGCCAGCTGGGCAGGCGGGAGTTATTACGAGCAGTACTTC.

V usage is TRBV7-8 and J usage is TRBJ2-5, with TRBD1 identical over 10 bases. Trimming removed 4 bases from V and 5 bases from J; junction bases left unmatched: 7. Germline lookup yields CDR1 SGHVS and CDR2 FQNEAQ. There are 15 residues in the CDR3. The CDR3 region has the DNA TGTGCCAGCAGCTGGGGACAGGGGAAGGGGGAGACCCAGTACTTC. This codes for CASSWGQGKGETQYF.

The rearrangement uses TRBV28 and TRBJ2-5; TRBD1 matches 9 bases. This CDR3 is 12 amino acids long. J lost 7 bases, V lost 6 bases, and 3 bases had no gene match. Germline V gene lookup returns CDR1 MDHEN and CDR2 SYDVKM. CDR3 loop: CASRQQGATQYF. The CDR3 region has the DNA TGTGCCAGCAGGCAACAGGGGGCGACCCAGTACTTC.